This record covers a single T cell receptor beta chain. Repertoires were generated with immunoSEQ multiplex PCR, while TCRdb's copy carries only in-frame clones and drops some. The repertoire holds approximately 65,000 clones, around 92% seen once, with approximately 2.8% in the top ten. This sample is drawn from a study of T cell changes during pregnancy in multiple sclerosis. The CDR3 is 13 residues long. Trimming removed 3 bases at V and 2 bases at J, with 8 bases between. In germline, CDR1 is MNHEY, CDR2 SMNVEV (reference sequence). The TCR was taken from a female donor in good health, enrolled as a control in a pregnancy study. The source was CD8+ T cells from peripheral blood mononuclear cells, collected in the third trimester of pregnancy. This chain joins TRBV27 and TRBJ2-7; maybe TRBD1 (6 bases). The CDR3 is CASSFEGAYEQYF. CDR3 DNA: TGTGCCAGCAGTTTTGAGGGGGCCTACGAGCAGTACTTC.